These 32 T cell receptor beta chains originate from one sample sequenced in a study of blood T cell repertoires in COVID-19. TCRdb's table, derived via immunoSEQ multiplex PCR, lists solely in-frame clones and lacks some. The sample lists 150,000 or so clones, 70% to 90% occurring once. The specimen sequenced was peripheral blood. The receptors shown here come from a woman in her fifties or sixties with acute or convalescent COVID-19.

This clone is a singleton in its sample. The genes are TRBV19 and TRBJ2-7, with 8 bases fitting TRBD1. Trimming cost V 5 bases and J 5 bases; bases outside gene matches: 8. Germline CDR1 reads LNHDA; CDR2 reads SQIVND (reference sequence). The CDR3 covers 14 residues. Here the CDR3 DNA reads TGTGCCAGTAGTGTGGACAGGGCAAGGGACGAGCAGTACTTC. It encodes CASSVDRARDEQYF.

As to this clone: At one end, the junction sequence differs from germline, possibly due to a read error. This chain uses TRBV7-7 with TRBJ2-7; D possibly corresponds to TRBD1 (6 bases). The CDR3 covers 14 residues. The germline gives CDR1 SSHAT, CDR2 FNYEAQ (reference sequence). The CDR3 DNA is TGTGCTAGCAGCTTAGCACAGGGTGACTACGAGCAGTACTTC. It codes for CASSLAQGDYEQYF.

The rearrangement uses TRBV20-1 and TRBJ1-2; weak D call: TRBD1 (6 bases). Germline values: CDR1 DFQATT, CDR2 SNEGSKA (reference sequence). Trimming took 3 bases from V and 3 from J, leaving 11 bases between them. The CDR3 extends over 13 amino acids. CDR3 residues: CSASTDSDYGYTF. The CDR3 bases are TGCAGTGCTAGTACGGACAGCGACTATGGCTACACCTTC.

CDR3 DNA sequence: TGTGCCAGCAGCTGGAACCGGGACCCAGGGGTATCAGCCCAGCATTTT. It is translated as CASSWNRDPGVSAQHF. This chain links TRBV7-2 with TRBJ1-5, with D perhaps matching TRBD1 (6 bases). The V end lost 4 bases, the J end lost 11 bases, and 24 bases lay between the germline ends. CDR1 is SGHTA and CDR2 is FQGNSA in the germline V gene. There are 16 residues in the CDR3. Combining the CDR3 with reference TRBV7-2 and TRBJ1-5 gives the whole variable domain GAGVSQSPSNKVTEKGKDVELRCDPISGHTALYWYRQSLGQGLEFLIYFQGNSAPDKSGLPSDRFSAERTGGSVSTLTIQRTQQEDSAVYLCASSWNRDPGVSAQHFGDGTRLSIL.

The chain couples TRBV18 to TRBJ2-7; TRBD1 might be the D (5 bases). Germline lookup yields CDR1 KGHSH and CDR2 LQKENI. This CDR3 is built from 16 residues. V was cut by 4 bases and J by 0 bases, with 16 bases left in between. The DNA for the CDR3 is TGTGCCAGCTCACAGACAACAGGTTCACTCTCCTACGAGCAGTACTTC. This gives the protein CASSQTTGSLSYEQYF.

CDR3 loop: CASTPNGSSGNTIYF. For the CDR3, the DNA is TGTGCCAGCACCCCGAACGGGAGCTCTGGAAACACCATATATTTT. V gene TRBV6-5 combines with J gene TRBJ1-3; no definite D call. Germline CDR1 MNHEY, CDR2 SVGAGI. This CDR3 contains 15 residues. Trimming left V 7 bases short and J 0 bases short, with 13 bases between.

The rearrangement joins TRBV10-1 to TRBJ2-1, with a weak D call TRBD2 (6 bases). Trimming stripped 0 bases from V and 9 bases from J, with 15 bases between. The CDR3 runs 15 residues. Germline V gene lookup returns CDR1 WNHNN and CDR2 SYGVQD (reference sequence). CDR3 loop: CASSESGSSAGEQFF. CDR3 bases: TGCGCCAGCAGTGAGTCGGGTTCTAGCGCCGGTGAGCAGTTCTTC.

The chain carries TRBV3-1 (or the pseudogene TRBV3-2) and TRBJ2-1, with TRBD1 matching over 10 bases. The length of the CDR3 is 15 residues. The V gene's germline CDR1 is LGHDT and CDR2 YNNKEL (reference sequence). The junction had 4 bases not matched to a gene; V was cut back by 6 bases and J by 2 bases. The DNA for the CDR3 is TGTGCCAGCAGTCGACAGGGGGCAGCCTACAATGAGCAGTTCTTC. Translating gives CASSRQGAAYNEQFF.

This clone was seen only a few times. The chain carries TRBV10-2 and TRBJ1-5, with 7 bases identical to TRBD1. Per germline, CDR1 WSHSY and CDR2 SAAADI. This CDR3 is built from 13 residues. J gave up 4 bases and V 7 bases, and 4 bases lay outside the gene matches. In DNA form, the CDR3 reads TGCGCCAGCACCGCGACAGGGAATCAGCCCCAGCATTTT. Translation: CASTATGNQPQHF.

The genes are TRBV12-5 and TRBJ2-7, with 9 bases identical to TRBD1. The CDR3 has 16 residues. Germline CDR1 reads LGHNT; CDR2 reads FRNRAP. V lost 6 bases and J lost 4; bases outside the gene matches: 13. For the CDR3, the DNA is TGTGCTAGTGGGCCTGGACAGGGGAGTGGTGGGTACGAGCAGTACTTC. It translates to CASGPGQGSGGYEQYF.

This chain connects TRBV6-6 to TRBJ2-4; 8 bases align to TRBD1. The CDR3 is 16 residues long. V lost 6 bases and J lost 0; bases outside the gene matches: 7. From germline, CDR1 is MNHNY and CDR2 SVGAGI (reference sequence). CDR3 bases: TGTGCCAGCAGGACTACAGGGGGACTAGCCAAAAACATTCAGTACTTC. It yields the protein CASRTTGGLAKNIQYF.

This clone has more than one count but fewer than ten. This chain connects TRBV6-5 to TRBJ2-3; TRBD2 matches 10 bases. This CDR3 comprises 16 residues. The germline V gene encodes CDR1 MNHEY and CDR2 SVGAGI. With V trimmed by 4 bases and J by 2 bases, 6 bases remained unmatched. CDR3 DNA sequence: TGTGCCAGCAGTTCTAGCGGGGGCTCAATCACAGATACGCAGTATTTT. Translated, it gives CASSSSGGSITDTQYF.

The chain combines TRBV12-5 with TRBJ1-1, with TRBD1 matching over 8 bases. The CDR3 has 15 residues. After removal of 5 bases from V and 7 bases from J, the junction contained 12 bases not matched to a gene. The V gene's germline CDR1 is LGHNT and CDR2 FRNRAP. CDR3 DNA sequence: TGTGCTAGTGGTCTAAGGACAGGGATCGCCTATGAAGCTTTCTTT. Its translation is CASGLRTGIAYEAFF.

V usage is TRBV9 and J usage is TRBJ2-7, with TRBD1 matching over 8 bases. This CDR3 has 15 residues. V trimming: 0 bases; J trimming: 1 base; junction bases outside the gene matches: 3. Germline values: CDR1 SGDLS, CDR2 YYNGEE. As DNA, the CDR3 is TGTGCCAGCAGCGTAGGCCGGACAGGGTCCTACGAGCAGTACTTC. Translating it yields CASSVGRTGSYEQYF.

V usage is TRBV6-1 and J usage is TRBJ2-7; 12 bases fit TRBD2. CDR1 is MNHNS, CDR2 SASEGT, per germline. There are 14 residues in the CDR3. V trimming: 3 bases; J trimming: 4 bases; junction bases outside the gene matches: 1. CDR3 in amino acids: CASSETSGGYEQYF. CDR3 coding DNA: TGTGCCAGCAGTGAGACTAGCGGGGGTTACGAGCAGTACTTC.

The V gene is TRBV27, the J gene TRBJ1-1, with 8 nucleotides matching TRBD1. The V segment lost 6 bases and the J segment 1 base; nucleotides outside the gene matches: 10. Germline V gene data show CDR1 as MNHEY and CDR2 as SMNVEV (reference sequence). There are 16 residues in the CDR3. This CDR3 is CASRFYHRGANTEAFF. The CDR3 bases are TGTGCCAGCAGATTCTATCACAGGGGGGCGAACACTGAAGCTTTCTTT.

V usage is TRBV7-9 and J usage is TRBJ2-7, with 9 bases that match TRBD1. The CDR3 has 16 amino acids. Germline-derived CDR1 and CDR2 are SEHNR and FQNEAQ (reference sequence). The J segment lost 2 bases and the V segment lost 0 bases, leaving 5 bases of the junction unmatched. This CDR3 is CASSLAPGTGTYEQYF. The CDR3 DNA follows: TGTGCCAGCAGCTTAGCACCCGGGACAGGGACCTACGAGCAGTACTTC.

The CDR3 loop is CASSEPGGHYNEQFF. The CDR3 DNA follows: TGCGCCAGCAGTGAGCCGGGGGGCCATTACAATGAGCAGTTCTTC. This sequence joins TRBV10-2 and TRBJ2-1; tentative D call: TRBD2 (7 bases). The CDR3 contains 15 residues. The V gene's germline CDR1 is WSHSY and CDR2 SAAADI. Trimming left V 2 bases short and J 4 bases short, with 12 bases between.

The rearrangement uses TRBV7-2 and TRBJ2-3, with TRBD2 matching over 8 bases. With V trimmed by 1 base and J by 6 bases, 12 bases remained unmatched. Germline V gene data show CDR1 as SGHTA and CDR2 as FQGNSA. This CDR3 contains 17 residues. CDR3 DNA: TGTGCCAGCAGCTTAGTACGGGGGGGGCCTCGGGCGGATACGCAGTATTTT. Its protein is CASSLVRGGPRADTQYF.

CDR3 nucleotides: TGTGCCAGCAGCTTACCCCCCGGGACTCGACCTAGCACAGATACGCAGTATTTT. It codes for CASSLPPGTRPSTDTQYF. The chain carries TRBV5-4 and TRBJ2-3; TRBD2 might be the D (6 bases). CDR1 SGHNT and CDR2 YYREEE come from the germline V gene (reference sequence). Trimming removed 2 bases at V and 0 bases at J, with 19 bases between. This CDR3 is built from 18 residues.

The chain uses TRBV6-1 and TRBJ1-2; no firm D call. The CDR3 has 13 amino acids. V shed 3 bases and J shed 2 bases, with 7 bases lying between them. Germline values: CDR1 MNHNS, CDR2 SASEGT. CDR3 bases: TGTGCCAGCAGTGAGGGCCCCAACTATGGCTACACCTTC. The encoded protein is CASSEGPNYGYTF.

The gene calls are TRBV6-5 and TRBJ2-5; a possible D gene is TRBD2 (6 bases). CDR3 size: 14 residues. The V and J ends lost 11 bases and 5 bases respectively, with 21 bases between them. In germline, CDR1 is MNHEY, CDR2 SVGAGI. CDR3 protein: CAGGTQTKGETQYF. CDR3 coding DNA: TGTGCCGGGGGGACCCAAACTAAGGGGGAGACCCAGTACTTC.

The chain is built from TRBV2 and TRBJ1-6; D uncertain. Trimming left V 6 bases short and J 8 bases short, with 35 bases between. The CDR3 is 21 amino acids. CDR1 is SNHLY, CDR2 FYNNEI, per germline. The CDR3 bases are TGTGCCAGCAGCGCCTTAGATCCACGTTCGAGACCTCCAGGATCCCATTCACCCCTCCACTTT. Translation gives CASSALDPRSRPPGSHSPLHF. Together with reference TRBV2 and TRBJ1-6, the CDR3 gives the full variable domain: EPEVTQTPSHQVTQMGQEVILRCVPISNHLYFYWYRQILGQKVEFLVSFYNNEISEKSEIFDDQFSVERPDGSNFTLKIRSTKLEDSAMYFCASSALDPRSRPPGSHSPLHFGNGTRLTVT.

This clone was recorded once. This chain connects TRBV5-1 to TRBJ2-5; D is unresolved. This CDR3 comprises 14 residues. V was pared by 0 bases and J by 5 bases, with 11 bases between. Germline CDR1 SGHRS, CDR2 YFSETQ. The CDR3: CASSLALSWETQYF. The CDR3 nucleotides are TGCGCCAGCAGCTTGGCCCTAAGTTGGGAGACCCAGTACTTC.

This rearrangement joins TRBV3-1 (or the pseudogene TRBV3-2) to TRBJ2-7; D remains ambiguous. Trimming took 0 bases from V and 2 from J, leaving 5 bases between them. CDR3 size: 13 residues. Germline V gene lookup returns CDR1 LGHDT and CDR2 YNNKEL (reference sequence). The CDR3 region is CASSQDYPYEQYF. The DNA for the CDR3 is TGTGCCAGCAGCCAAGATTATCCCTACGAGCAGTACTTC.

This clone has more than one count but fewer than ten. This chain links TRBV5-1 with TRBJ2-3; D not certain. Germline CDR1 reads SGHRS; CDR2 reads YFSETQ. The V end lost 2 bases, the J end lost 3 bases, and 10 bases lay between the germline ends. The length of the CDR3 is 14 residues. CDR3 amino acids: CASSLGRLTDTQYF. CDR3 nucleotides: TGCGCCAGCAGCTTAGGCAGGCTTACAGATACGCAGTATTTT.

The V gene is TRBV3-1 (or the pseudogene TRBV3-2), the J gene TRBJ1-5; no firm D call. Trimming stripped 1 base from V and 6 bases from J, with 10 bases between. The CDR3 has 14 amino acids. CDR1 is LGHDT, CDR2 YNNKEL, per germline (reference sequence). The CDR3 nucleotides read TGTGCCAGCAGCCAAGCGGGTTCTTTTCAGCCCCAGCATTTT. It codes for CASSQAGSFQPQHF.

The V and J genes are TRBV28 and TRBJ2-7; TRBD2 might be the D (6 bases). V lost 10 bases and J lost 3, with 10 bases in between. This CDR3 spans 11 amino acids. The germline V gene encodes CDR1 MDHEN and CDR2 SYDVKM. The CDR3 nucleotides are TGTGCCACGGGACTCAACTACGAGCAGTACTTC. It specifies CATGLNYEQYF.

The chain couples TRBV3-1 (or the pseudogene TRBV3-2) to TRBJ2-3; 8 bases align to TRBD2. J lost 4 bases, V lost 4 bases, and 1 base had no gene match. The CDR3 contains 13 residues. CDR1 LGHDT and CDR2 YNNKEL come from the germline V gene (reference sequence). DNA for the CDR3: TGTGCCAGCAGCCCGACTAGCGCAGATACGCAGTATTTT. Its protein is CASSPTSADTQYF.

This chain uses TRBV6-5 with TRBJ2-7; 10 bases map to TRBD1. Germline CDR1 is MNHEY and CDR2 is SVGAGI. The length of the CDR3 is 14 residues. J gave up 5 bases and V 7 bases, and 8 bases lay outside the gene matches. Here the CDR3 DNA reads TGTGCCAGCACCCGGGACAGGGGTATGGACGAGCAGTACTTC. Residues: CASTRDRGMDEQYF.

Concerning this clone itself: Mismatch with germline at one junction end may stem from a read error. This chain links TRBV7-2 with TRBJ1-6; no firm D call. The CDR3 runs to 14 residues. The V gene's germline CDR1 is SGHTA and CDR2 FQGNSA. The CDR3 loop is CASSLASNNSPLHF. As DNA, the CDR3 is TGTGCCAGCAGCTTAGCCTCTAATAACTCACCCCTCCACTTT.

J is TRBJ1-2 and V is TRBV2, with 9 bases identical to TRBD1. The junction had 3 bases not matched to a gene; V was cut back by 4 bases and J by 6 bases. The CDR3 covers 13 residues. CDR1 and CDR2 (germline): SNHLY, FYNNEI. The CDR3 coding sequence is TGTGCCAGCAGTGTACAGGGGGCGGATGGCTACACCTTC. It codes for CASSVQGADGYTF. The full variable domain, its missing parts supplied by reference TRBV2 and TRBJ1-2, is EPEVTQTPSHQVTQMGQEVILRCVPISNHLYFYWYRQILGQKVEFLVSFYNNEISEKSEIFDDQFSVERPDGSNFTLKIRSTKLEDSAMYFCASSVQGADGYTFGSGTRLTVV.